This TCR beta chain was sequenced during a study of regulatory T cells in long-lasting Graves disease. Sample time point: newly diagnosed GD, antithyroid drugs for less than 3 months. From RNA extracted from PBMCs, the TCR library was made. Germline CDR1 is DFQATT and CDR2 is SNEGSKA (reference sequence). This CDR3 has 14 residues. Trimming shortened V by 3 bases and J by 5 bases, and 13 bases separated the two germline ends. Arm-PCR with iRepertoire HTBI primers amplified the CDR3 regions for these TCR beta libraries. From the multiplex PCR reads, TCRdb called clonotypes with MiXCR, one entry per CDR3 protein. The table includes a few hundred thousand distinct CDR3 sequences, over 15% detected once. Another study also made use of these data, one on T cells in Graves' hyperthyroidism and ophthalmopathy.

The receptor's source is a man aged 35 to 55 with Graves disease. This chain links TRBV20-1 with TRBJ2-2; D is tentatively TRBD1 or TRBD2 (5 bases each). Sequencing used peripheral blood mononuclear cells (PBMCs), obtained at new diagnosis, from a patient treated with antithyroid drugs. CDR3 sequence (DNA): TGCAGTGCTAGCCCTACAGGAGGAACCGGGGAGCTGTTTTTT. Translation: CSASPTGGTGELFF.